What follows is one T cell receptor (beta chain) and its context. As yet, its antigen is unknown. Hyperthyroidism had been newly diagnosed in patients aged 18 to 65, and its duration was under 2 months. V was cut by 0 bases and J by 0 bases, with 9 bases left in between. Looked up from germline, CDR1 is SGHRS and CDR2 is YFSETQ. The CDR3 consists of 16 residues. This sample stems from a study of T cells in Graves' hyperthyroidism and ophthalmopathy. The study, taken as a whole, reports: For ophthalmopathy, model prediction preceded onset by a median approximately 6 months. Most thyroid clonotypes that were expanded above 0.001 also turned up in blood.

Regions amplified from RNA transcripts were the TCR beta CDR3 regions. First-round RT-PCR of the TCR CDR3 relied on the HTBI primer set. Using its own MiXCR run on the multiplex PCR reads, TCRdb lists one record per CDR3 protein. The profile covers nearly 750,000 distinct CDR3 sequences, with 30% to 40% appearing a single time and 31% taken by the ten largest. This chain joins TRBV5-1 and TRBJ1-4, with TRBD1 as a possible D gene (6 bases). The sequencing input was blood. This TCR was recovered from a woman aged 40 to 50 with Graves' hyperthyroidism. CDR3: CASSLAQGATNEKLFF. DNA of the CDR3: TGCGCCAGCAGCTTGGCACAGGGAGCAACTAATGAAAAACTGTTTTTT.